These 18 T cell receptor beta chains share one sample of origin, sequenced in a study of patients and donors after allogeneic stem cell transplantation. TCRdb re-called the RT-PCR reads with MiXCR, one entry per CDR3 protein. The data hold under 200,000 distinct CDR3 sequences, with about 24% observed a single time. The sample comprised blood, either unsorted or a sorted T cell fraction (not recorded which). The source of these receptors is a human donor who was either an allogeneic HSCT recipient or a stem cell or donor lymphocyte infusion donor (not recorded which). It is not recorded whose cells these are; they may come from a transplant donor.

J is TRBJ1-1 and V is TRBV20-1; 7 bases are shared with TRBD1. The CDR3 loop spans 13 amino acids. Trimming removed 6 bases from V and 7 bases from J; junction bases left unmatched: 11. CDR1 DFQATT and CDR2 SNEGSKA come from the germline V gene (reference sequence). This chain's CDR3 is CSASRDRVFEAFF. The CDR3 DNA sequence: TGCAGTGCCAGCAGAGACAGGGTGTTTGAAGCTTTCTTT.

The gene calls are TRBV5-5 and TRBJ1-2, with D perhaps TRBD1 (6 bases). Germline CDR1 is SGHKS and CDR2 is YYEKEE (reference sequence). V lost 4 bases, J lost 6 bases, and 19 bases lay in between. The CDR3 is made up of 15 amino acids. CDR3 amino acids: CASSQLNRVGHGYTF. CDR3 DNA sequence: TGTGCCAGCAGCCAATTAAACAGGGTTGGGCATGGCTACACCTTC.

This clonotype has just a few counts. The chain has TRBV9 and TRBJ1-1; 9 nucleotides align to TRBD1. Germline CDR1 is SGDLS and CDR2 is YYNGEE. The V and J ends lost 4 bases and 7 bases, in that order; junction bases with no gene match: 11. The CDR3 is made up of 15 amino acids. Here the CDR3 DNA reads TGTGCCAGCAGCATGCCGGGACAGGGCCGGGGTGAAGCTTTCTTT. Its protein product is CASSMPGQGRGEAFF.

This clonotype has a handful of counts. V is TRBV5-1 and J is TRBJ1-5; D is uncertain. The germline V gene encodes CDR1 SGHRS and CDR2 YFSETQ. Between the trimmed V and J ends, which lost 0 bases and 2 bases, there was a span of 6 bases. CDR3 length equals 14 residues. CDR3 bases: TGCGCCAGCAGCTTGGATCAGGGCAATCAGCCCCAGCATTTT. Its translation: CASSLDQGNQPQHF.

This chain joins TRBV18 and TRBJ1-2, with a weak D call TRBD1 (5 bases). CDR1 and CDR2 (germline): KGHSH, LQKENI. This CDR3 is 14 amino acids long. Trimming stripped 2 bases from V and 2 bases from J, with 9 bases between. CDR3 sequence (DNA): TGTGCCAGCTCACCAGATGGGGGGAACTATGGCTACACCTTC. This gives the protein CASSPDGGNYGYTF.

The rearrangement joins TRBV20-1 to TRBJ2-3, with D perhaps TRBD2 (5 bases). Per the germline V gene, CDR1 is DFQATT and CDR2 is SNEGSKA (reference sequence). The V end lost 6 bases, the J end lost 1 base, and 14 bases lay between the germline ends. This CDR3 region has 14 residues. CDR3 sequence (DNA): TGCAGTGCCGACCCGAGGGTTGGCACAGATACGCAGTATTTT. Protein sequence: CSADPRVGTDTQYF.

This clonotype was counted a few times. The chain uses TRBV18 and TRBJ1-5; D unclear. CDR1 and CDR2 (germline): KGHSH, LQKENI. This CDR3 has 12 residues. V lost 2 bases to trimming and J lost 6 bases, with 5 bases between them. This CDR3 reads CASSPGSQPQHF. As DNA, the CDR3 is TGTGCCAGCTCACCAGGTAGTCAGCCCCAGCATTTT. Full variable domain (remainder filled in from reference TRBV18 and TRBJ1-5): NAGVMQNPRHLVRRRGQEARLRCSPMKGHSHVYWYRQLPEEGLKFMVYLQKENIIDESGMPKERFSAEFPKEGPSILRIQQVVRGDSAAYFCASSPGSQPQHFGDGTRLSIL.

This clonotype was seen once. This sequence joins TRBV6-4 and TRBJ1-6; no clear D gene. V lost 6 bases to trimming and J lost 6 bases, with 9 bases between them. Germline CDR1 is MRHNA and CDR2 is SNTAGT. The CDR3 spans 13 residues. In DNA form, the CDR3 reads TGTGCCAGCAGCCTTCGACCTAATTCACCCCTCCACTTT. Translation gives CASSLRPNSPLHF.

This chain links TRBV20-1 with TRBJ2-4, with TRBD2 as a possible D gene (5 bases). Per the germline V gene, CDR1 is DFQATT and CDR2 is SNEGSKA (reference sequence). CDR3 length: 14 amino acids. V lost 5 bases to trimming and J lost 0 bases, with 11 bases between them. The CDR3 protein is CSAPPREAKNIQYF. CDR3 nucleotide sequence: TGCAGTGCTCCCCCTCGGGAAGCCAAAAACATTCAGTACTTC.

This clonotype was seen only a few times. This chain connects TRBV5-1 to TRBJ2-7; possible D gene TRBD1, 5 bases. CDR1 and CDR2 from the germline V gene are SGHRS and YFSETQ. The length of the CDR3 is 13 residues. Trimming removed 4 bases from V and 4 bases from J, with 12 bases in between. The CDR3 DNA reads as TGCGCCAGCAGCGTGGGCAGGGATTACGAGCAGTACTTC. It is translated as CASSVGRDYEQYF.

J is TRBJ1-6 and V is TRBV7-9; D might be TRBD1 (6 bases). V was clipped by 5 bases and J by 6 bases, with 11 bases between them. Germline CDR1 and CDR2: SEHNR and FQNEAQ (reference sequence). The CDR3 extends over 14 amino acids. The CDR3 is CASSIGQLNSPLHF. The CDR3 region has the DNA TGTGCCAGCAGCATCGGACAGCTTAATTCACCCCTCCACTTT.

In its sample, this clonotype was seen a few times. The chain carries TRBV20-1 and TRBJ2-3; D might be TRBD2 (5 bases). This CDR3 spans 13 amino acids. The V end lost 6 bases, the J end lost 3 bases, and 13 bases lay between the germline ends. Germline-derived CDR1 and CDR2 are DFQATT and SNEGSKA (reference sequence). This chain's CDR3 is CSASLRVTDTQYF. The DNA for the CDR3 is TGCAGTGCCAGCTTGCGGGTAACAGATACGCAGTATTTT.

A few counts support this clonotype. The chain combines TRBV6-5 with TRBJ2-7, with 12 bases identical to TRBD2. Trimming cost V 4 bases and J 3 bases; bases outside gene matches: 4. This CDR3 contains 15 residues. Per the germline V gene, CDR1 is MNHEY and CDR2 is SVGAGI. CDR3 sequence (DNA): TGTGCCAGCAGTTTGACTAGCGGGGGACACTACGAGCAGTACTTC. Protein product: CASSLTSGGHYEQYF.

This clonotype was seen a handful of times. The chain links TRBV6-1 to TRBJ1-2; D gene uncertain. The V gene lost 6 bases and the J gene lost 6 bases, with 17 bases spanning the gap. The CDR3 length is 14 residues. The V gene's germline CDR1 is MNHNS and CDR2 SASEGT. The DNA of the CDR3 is TGTGCCAGCAGCCTCCTTTGGGATACGGATGGCTACACCTTC. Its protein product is CASSLLWDTDGYTF.

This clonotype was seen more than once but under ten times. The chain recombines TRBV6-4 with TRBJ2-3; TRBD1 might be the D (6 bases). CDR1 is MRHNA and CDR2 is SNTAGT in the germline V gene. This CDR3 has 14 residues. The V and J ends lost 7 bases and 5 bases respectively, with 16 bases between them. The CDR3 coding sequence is TGTGCCAGCACTCCAGGGGACCCTGGAGATACGCAGTATTTT. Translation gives CASTPGDPGDTQYF.

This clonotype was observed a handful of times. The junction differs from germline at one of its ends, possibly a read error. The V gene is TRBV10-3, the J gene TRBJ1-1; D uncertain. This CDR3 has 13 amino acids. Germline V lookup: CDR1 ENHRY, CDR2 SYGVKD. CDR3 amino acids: CAIREYRNTEAFF. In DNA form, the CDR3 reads TGTGCCATCAGGGAGTATAGAAACACTGAAGCTTTCTTT.

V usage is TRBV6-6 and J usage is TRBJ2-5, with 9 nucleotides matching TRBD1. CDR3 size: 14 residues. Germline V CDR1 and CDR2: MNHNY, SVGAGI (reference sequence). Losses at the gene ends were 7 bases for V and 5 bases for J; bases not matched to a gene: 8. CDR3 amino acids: CASIETGGDETQYF. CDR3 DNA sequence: TGTGCCAGCATCGAAACAGGGGGCGATGAGACCCAGTACTTC.

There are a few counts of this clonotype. The CDR3 DNA sequence: TGTGCCAGCAGTTTAACGGGGGGCTCTGGAAACACCATATATTTT. Amino acid sequence: CASSLTGGSGNTIYF. The chain couples TRBV12-3 or TRBV12-4 to TRBJ1-3, with D possibly TRBD1 on 5 matching bases. This CDR3 comprises 15 residues. The V end was cut by 2 bases, the J end by 0 bases, with 8 bases between.